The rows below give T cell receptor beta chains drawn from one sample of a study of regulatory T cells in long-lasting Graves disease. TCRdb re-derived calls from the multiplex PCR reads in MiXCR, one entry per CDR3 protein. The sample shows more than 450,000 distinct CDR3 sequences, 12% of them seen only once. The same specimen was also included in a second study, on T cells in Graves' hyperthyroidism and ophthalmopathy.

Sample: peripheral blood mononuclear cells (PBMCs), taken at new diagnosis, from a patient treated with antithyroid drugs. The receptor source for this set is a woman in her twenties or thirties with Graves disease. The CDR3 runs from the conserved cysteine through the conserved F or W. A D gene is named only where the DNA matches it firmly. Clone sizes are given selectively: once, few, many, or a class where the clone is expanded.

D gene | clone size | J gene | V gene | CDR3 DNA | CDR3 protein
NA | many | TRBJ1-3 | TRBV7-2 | TGTGCCAGCAGCTTAGTAGGCAGAGAAAGAGGAAACACCATATATTTT | CASSLVGRERGNTIYF
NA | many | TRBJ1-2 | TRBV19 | TGTGCCAGTAGTGTAGGACAGCTTAACTATGGCTACACCTTC | CASSVGQLNYGYTF
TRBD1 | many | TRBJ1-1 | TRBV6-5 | TGTGCCAGCAGTTGGTCTGGACAGGGACGGACTGAAGCTTTCTTT | CASSWSGQGRTEAFF
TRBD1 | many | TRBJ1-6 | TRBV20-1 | TGCAGTGCTAGCCAAGGGACAGGATTAAATTCACCCCTCCACTTT | CSASQGTGLNSPLHF
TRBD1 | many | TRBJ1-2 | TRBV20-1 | TGCAGTGCTAGAGACCTCCTGAGGGGGCTGTCTAACTATGGCTACACCTTC | CSARDLLRGLSNYGYTF
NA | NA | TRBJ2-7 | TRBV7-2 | TGTGCCAGCAGCCAACCCCCGGGTTTCTACGAGCAGTACTTC | CASSQPPGFYEQYF
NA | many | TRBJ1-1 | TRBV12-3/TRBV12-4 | TGTGCCAGCAGCCGTATTCGGAACACTGAAGCTTTCTTT | CASSRIRNTEAFF
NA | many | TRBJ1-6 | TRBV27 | TGTGCCAGCAGTTTATTAGGGTACGATAATTCACCCCTCCACTTT | CASSLLGYDNSPLHF
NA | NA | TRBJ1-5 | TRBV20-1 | TGCAGTGCTAGTCTCCCGGGGGTCGGGGATCAGCCCCAGCATTTT | CSASLPGVGDQPQHF
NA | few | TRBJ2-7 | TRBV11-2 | TGTGCCAGCAGCTTTTCCAGGGGCACCTACGAGCAGTACTTC | CASSFSRGTYEQYF
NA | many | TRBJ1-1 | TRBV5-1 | TGCGCCAGCAGCATTCAGGGAAGGAACACTGAAGCTTTCTTT | CASSIQGRNTEAFF
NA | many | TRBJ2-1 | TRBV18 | TGTGCCAGCTCAAGACCACTAGACATCTGGAATGAGCAGTTCTTC | CASSRPLDIWNEQFF
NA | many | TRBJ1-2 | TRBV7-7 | TGTGCTAGCAGCTTTTCGCCGCCCAACTATGGCTACACCTTC | CASSFSPPNYGYTF
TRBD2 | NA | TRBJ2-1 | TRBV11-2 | TGTGCCAGCAGCCCCACTCCCGGTCTAGCGGCTTACAATGAGCAGTTCTTC | CASSPTPGLAAYNEQFF
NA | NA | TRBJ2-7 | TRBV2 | TGTGCCAGCAGTCCCCGGGCGGAGTCCAGCGAGCAGTACTTC | CASSPRAESSEQYF
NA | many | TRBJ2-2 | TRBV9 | TGTGCCAGCAGCCCCCGGATAGAGACCGGGGAGCTGTTTTTT | CASSPRIETGELFF
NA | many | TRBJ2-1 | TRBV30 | TGTGCCTGGACCAGACAGGCCTACAATGAGCAGTTCTTC | CAWTRQAYNEQFF
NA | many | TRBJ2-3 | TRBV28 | TGTGCCAGCAGCCTTAGTGCCTCCGTCGATACGCAGTATTTT | CASSLSASVDTQYF
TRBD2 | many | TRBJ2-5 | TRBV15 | TGTGCCACCAGAGGGACTAGCGGGAGGAGTGTGCGCCAAGAGACCCAGTACTTC | CATRGTSGRSVRQETQYF
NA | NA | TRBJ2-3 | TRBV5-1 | TGCGCCACCAGGGACCCATGGGGCACAGATACGCACTATTTT | CATRDPWGTDTHYF
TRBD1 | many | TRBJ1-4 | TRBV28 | TGTGCCAGCAGCCCCCGGGACAGGCCTAATGAAAAACTGTTTTTT | CASSPRDRPNEKLFF
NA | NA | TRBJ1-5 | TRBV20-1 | TGCAGTGCCGAACTCGTCAGGGTACCGAATCAGCCCCAGCATTTT | CSAELVRVPNQPQHF
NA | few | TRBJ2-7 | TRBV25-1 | TGTGCCAGCAGTGCGGCAAGAAGCTCCTACGAGCAGTACTTC | CASSAARSSYEQYF
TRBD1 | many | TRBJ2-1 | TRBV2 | TGTGCCAGCAAAGGGGACAGGGGGAACTACAATGAGCAGTTCTTC | CASKGDRGNYNEQFF
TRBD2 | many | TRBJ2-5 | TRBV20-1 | TGCAGTGTAACCGGGAGGGTTATACAAGAGACCCAGTACTTC | CSVTGRVIQETQYF
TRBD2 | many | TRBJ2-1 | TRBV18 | TGTGCCAGCTCACCAAAACTAGCGGGAGTCAATGAGCAGTTCTTC | CASSPKLAGVNEQFF
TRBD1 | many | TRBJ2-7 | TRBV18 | TGTGCCAGCTCACCCGGACAGGGGGAACCCTACGAGCAGTACTTC | CASSPGQGEPYEQYF
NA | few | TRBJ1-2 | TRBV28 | TGTGCCAGCAGTTTAATGGGCAGGGCCGAGGATGGCTACACCTTC | CASSLMGRAEDGYTF
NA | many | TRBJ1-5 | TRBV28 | TGTGCCAGCAGAGAACAGGGCCAGCCCCAGCATTTT | CASREQGQPQHF
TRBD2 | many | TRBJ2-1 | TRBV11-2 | TGTGCCAGCAGCTTAGTTTACGGGACTAGCGGGAAGTACAATGAGCAGTTCTTC | CASSLVYGTSGKYNEQFF
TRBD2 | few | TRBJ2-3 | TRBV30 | TGTGCCTGGACGGGACTAGCGGGAACAGATACGCAGTATTTT | CAWTGLAGTDTQYF
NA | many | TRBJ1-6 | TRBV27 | TGTGCCAGCAGTTTCGGGGGGGCAAACTCACCCCTCCACTTT | CASSFGGANSPLHF
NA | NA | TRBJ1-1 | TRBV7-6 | TGTGCCAGCAGCTTAAACCCGACAGTACTGAACACTGAAGCTTTCTTT | CASSLNPTVLNTEAFF
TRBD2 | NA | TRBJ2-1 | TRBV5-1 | TGCGCCAGCTCCTTCGGGCGGGAGCCCCTCATTGGGGGTGAGCAGTTCTTC | CASSFGREPLIGGEQFF
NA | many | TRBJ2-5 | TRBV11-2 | TGTGCCAGCAGCTTAGATCGAGAGACCCAGTACTTC | CASSLDRETQYF
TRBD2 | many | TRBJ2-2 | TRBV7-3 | TGTGCCAGCAGCTCCTACGTGACTAGCGTCAACACCGGGGAGCTGTTTTTT | CASSSYVTSVNTGELFF
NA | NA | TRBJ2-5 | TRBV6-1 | TGTGCCAGCAGTGAACTAGGAGAGACCCAGTACTTC | CASSELGETQYF
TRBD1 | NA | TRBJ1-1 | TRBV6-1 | TGTGCCAGCAGCTTCCACGACAGGGGCACTGAAGCTTTCTTT | CASSFHDRGTEAFF
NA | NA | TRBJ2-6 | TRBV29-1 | TGCAGCGTTTGGGGGCTCGCTGGGGCCAACGTCCTGACTTTC | CSVWGLAGANVLTF
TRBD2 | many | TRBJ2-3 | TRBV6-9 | TGTGCCAGCAGTTACTCTGAGGGACTAGCGGGAAGACTCACAGATACGCAGTATTTT | CASSYSEGLAGRLTDTQYF